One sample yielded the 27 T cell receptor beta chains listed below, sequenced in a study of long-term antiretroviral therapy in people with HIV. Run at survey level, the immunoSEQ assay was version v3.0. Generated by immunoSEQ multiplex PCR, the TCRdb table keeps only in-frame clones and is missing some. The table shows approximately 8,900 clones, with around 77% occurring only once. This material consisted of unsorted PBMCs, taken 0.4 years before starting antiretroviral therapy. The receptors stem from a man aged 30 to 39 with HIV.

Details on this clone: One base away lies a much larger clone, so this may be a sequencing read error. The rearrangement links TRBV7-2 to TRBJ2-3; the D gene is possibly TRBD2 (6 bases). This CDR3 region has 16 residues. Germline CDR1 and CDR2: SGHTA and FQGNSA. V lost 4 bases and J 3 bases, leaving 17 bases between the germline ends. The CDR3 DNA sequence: TGTGCCAGCAGCTACGGAGGGGTGGGGGGTACAGATACGCAGTATTTT. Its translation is CASSYGGVGGTDTQYF.

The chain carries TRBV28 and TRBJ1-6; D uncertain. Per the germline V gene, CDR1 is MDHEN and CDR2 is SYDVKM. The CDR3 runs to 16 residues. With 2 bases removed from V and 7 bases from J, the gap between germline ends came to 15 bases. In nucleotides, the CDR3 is TGTGCCAGCAGTTTAAGGGTAGGCTTGGCCAATTCACCCCTCCACTTT. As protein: CASSLRVGLANSPLHF. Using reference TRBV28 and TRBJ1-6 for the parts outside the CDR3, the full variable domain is DVKVTQSSRYLVKRTGEKVFLECVQDMDHENMFWYRQDPGLGLRLIYFSYDVKMKEKGDIPEGYSVSREKKERFSLILESASTNQTSMYLCASSLRVGLANSPLHFGNGTRLTVT.

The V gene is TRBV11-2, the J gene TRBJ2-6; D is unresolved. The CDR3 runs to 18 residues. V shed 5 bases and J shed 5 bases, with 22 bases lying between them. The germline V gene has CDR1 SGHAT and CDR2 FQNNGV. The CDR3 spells CASSNEKTSKSRANVLTF. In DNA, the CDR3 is TGTGCCAGCAGCAATGAGAAAACAAGCAAAAGTCGGGCCAACGTCCTGACTTTC.

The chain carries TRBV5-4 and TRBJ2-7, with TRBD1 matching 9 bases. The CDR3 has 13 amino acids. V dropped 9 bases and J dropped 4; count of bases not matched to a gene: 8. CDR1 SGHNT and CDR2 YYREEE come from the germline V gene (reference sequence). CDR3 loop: CATQTGGSYEQYF. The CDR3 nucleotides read TGTGCCACCCAGACAGGGGGATCTTACGAGCAGTACTTC.

The CDR3 region is CASSSVGRDVAYEQYF. In nucleotides, the CDR3 is TGTGCCAGCAGCTCTGTGGGGCGGGATGTCGCCTACGAGCAGTACTTC. The gene calls are TRBV7-9 and TRBJ2-7; tentative D call: TRBD2 (6 bases). Trimming removed 4 bases from V and 2 bases from J, with 18 bases in between. Germline V gene sequence: CDR1 SEHNR, CDR2 FQNEAQ (reference sequence). This CDR3 contains 16 residues.

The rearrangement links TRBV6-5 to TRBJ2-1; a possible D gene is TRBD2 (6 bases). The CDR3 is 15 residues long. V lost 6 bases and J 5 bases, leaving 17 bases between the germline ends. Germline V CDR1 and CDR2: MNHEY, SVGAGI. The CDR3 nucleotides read TGTGCCAGCAGCCGAGACCCGGGACTCAACAATGAGCAGTTCTTC. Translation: CASSRDPGLNNEQFF.

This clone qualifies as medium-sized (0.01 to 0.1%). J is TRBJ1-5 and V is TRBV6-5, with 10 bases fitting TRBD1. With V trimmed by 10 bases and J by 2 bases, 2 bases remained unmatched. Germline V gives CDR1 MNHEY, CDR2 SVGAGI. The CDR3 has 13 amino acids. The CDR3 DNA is TGTGCCACAGGGACAGGGGGCAATCAGCCCCAGCATTTT. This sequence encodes CATGTGGNQPQHF.

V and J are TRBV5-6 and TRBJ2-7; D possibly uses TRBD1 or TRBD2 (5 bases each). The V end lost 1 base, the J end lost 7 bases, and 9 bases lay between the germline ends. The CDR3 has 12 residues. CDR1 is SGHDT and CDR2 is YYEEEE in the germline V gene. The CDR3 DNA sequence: TGTGCCAGCAGCTTGCCGGGGCGGGAGCAGTACTTC. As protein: CASSLPGREQYF.

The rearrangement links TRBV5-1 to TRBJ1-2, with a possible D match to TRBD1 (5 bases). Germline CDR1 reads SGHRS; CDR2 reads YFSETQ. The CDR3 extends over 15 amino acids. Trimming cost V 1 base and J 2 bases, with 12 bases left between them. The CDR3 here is CASSLFAGKNYGYTF. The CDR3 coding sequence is TGCGCCAGCAGCTTGTTCGCAGGGAAGAACTATGGCTACACCTTC.

CDR3 sequence reads: CASRDPGNYEQYF. CDR3 DNA sequence: TGTGCCAGCAGAGACCCGGGGAACTACGAGCAGTACTTC. This chain connects TRBV6-5 to TRBJ2-7; a weak D match, TRBD2 (5 bases). Between the trimmed V and J ends, which lost 6 bases and 3 bases, there was a span of 12 bases. This CDR3 has 13 amino acids. Germline V gives CDR1 MNHEY, CDR2 SVGAGI.

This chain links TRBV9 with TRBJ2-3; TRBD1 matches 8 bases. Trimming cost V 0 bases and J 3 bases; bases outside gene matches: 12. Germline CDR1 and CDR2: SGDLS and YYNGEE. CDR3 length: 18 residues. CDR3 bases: TGTGCCAGCAGCGTAGTCCCATCCGGGACAGGACAGACAGATACGCAGTATTTT. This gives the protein CASSVVPSGTGQTDTQYF.

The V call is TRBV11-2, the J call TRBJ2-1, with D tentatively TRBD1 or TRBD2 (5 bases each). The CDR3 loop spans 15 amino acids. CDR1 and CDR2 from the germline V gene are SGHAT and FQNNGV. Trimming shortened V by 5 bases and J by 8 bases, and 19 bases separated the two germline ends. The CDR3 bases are TGTGCCAGCAGCGCCCGGACATTCCTGAGGGATGAGCAGTTCTTC. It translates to CASSARTFLRDEQFF.

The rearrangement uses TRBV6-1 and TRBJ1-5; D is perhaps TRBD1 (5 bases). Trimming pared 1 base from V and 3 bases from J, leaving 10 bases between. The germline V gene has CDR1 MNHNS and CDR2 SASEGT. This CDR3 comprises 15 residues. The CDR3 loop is CASSEGQSINQPQHF. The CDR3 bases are TGTGCCAGCAGTGAAGGACAGTCGATCAATCAGCCCCAGCATTTT.

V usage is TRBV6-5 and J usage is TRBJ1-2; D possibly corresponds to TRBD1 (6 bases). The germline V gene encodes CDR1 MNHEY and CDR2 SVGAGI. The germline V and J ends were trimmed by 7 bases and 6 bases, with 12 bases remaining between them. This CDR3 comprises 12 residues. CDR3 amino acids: CASTSGENGYTF. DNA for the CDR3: TGTGCCAGCACGTCAGGGGAGAATGGCTACACCTTC.

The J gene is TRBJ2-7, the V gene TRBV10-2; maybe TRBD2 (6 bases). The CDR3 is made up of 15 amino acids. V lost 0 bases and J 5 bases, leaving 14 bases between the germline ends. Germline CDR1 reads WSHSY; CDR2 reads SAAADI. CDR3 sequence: CASSESIMGGHEQYF. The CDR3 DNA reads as TGCGCCAGCAGTGAGTCGATCATGGGGGGTCACGAGCAGTACTTC.

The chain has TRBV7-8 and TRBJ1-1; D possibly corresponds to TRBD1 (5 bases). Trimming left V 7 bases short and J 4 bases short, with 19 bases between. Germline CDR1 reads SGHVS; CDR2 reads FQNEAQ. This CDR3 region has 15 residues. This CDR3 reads CASIPRLRGGTEAFF. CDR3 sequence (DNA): TGTGCCAGCATTCCCCGGCTCCGGGGGGGCACTGAAGCTTTCTTT.

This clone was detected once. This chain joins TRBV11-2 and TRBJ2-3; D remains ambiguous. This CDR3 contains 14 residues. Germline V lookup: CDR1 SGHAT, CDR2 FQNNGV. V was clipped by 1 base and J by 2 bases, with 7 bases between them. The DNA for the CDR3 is TGTGCCAGCAGCTTAGGCGAACACACAGATACGCAGTATTTT. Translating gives CASSLGEHTDTQYF.

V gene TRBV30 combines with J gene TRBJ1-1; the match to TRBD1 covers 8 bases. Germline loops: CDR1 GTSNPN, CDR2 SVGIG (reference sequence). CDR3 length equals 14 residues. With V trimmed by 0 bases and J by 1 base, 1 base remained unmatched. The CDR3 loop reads CAWSVTGGNTEAFF. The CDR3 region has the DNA TGTGCCTGGAGTGTCACAGGGGGGAACACTGAAGCTTTCTTT.

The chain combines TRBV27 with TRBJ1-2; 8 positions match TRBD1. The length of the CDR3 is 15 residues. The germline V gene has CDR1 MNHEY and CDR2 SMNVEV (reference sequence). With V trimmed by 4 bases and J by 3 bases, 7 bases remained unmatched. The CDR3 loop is CASSSGMGQDYGYTF. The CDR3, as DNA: TGTGCCAGCAGTTCGGGCATGGGACAGGACTATGGCTACACCTTC.

This chain's CDR3 is CASSENRHPDGYTF. The CDR3 DNA follows: TGTGCCAGCAGTGAGAACCGGCATCCGGATGGCTACACCTTC. This chain links TRBV6-1 with TRBJ1-2; D unclear. The CDR3 totals 14 residues. Trimming shortened V by 3 bases and J by 6 bases, and 14 bases separated the two germline ends. Looked up from germline, CDR1 is MNHNS and CDR2 is SASEGT.

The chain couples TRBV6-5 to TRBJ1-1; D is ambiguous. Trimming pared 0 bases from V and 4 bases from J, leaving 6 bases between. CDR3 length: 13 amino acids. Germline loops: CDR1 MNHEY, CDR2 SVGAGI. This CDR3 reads CASSYSSTTEAFF. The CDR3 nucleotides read TGTGCCAGCAGTTACTCATCGACCACTGAAGCTTTCTTT.

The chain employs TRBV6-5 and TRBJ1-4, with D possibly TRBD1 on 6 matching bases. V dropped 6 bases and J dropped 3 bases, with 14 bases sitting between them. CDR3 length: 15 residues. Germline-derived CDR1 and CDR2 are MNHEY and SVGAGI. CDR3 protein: CASRRTGTSNEKLFF. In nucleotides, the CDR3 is TGTGCCAGCAGACGAACCGGGACATCTAATGAAAAACTGTTTTTT.

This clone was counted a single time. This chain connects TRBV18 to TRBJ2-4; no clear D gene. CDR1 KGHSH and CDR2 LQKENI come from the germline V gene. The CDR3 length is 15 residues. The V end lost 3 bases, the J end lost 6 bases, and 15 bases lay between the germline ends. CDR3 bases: TGTGCCAGCTCACCGGTTACGGGTATCGGAAACATTCAGTACTTC. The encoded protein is CASSPVTGIGNIQYF.

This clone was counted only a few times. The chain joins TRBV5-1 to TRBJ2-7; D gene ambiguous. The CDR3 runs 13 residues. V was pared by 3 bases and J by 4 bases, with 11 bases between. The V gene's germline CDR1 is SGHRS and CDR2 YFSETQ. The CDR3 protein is CASSSKSIYEQYF. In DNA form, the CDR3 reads TGCGCCAGCAGCTCAAAGTCCATTTACGAGCAGTACTTC.

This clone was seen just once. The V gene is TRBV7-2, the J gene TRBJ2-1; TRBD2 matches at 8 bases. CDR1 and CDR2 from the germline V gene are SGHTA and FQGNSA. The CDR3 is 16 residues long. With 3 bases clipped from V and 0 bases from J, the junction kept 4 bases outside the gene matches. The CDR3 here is CASSLIAGSSYNEQFF. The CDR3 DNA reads TGTGCCAGCAGCTTGATAGCGGGGAGCTCCTACAATGAGCAGTTCTTC.

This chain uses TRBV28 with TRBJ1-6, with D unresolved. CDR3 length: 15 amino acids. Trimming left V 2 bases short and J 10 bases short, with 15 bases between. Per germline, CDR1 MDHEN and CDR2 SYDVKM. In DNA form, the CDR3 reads TGTGCCAGCAGTTTAAATACTGGCCGGGGATCACCCCTCCACTTT. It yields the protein CASSLNTGRGSPLHF.

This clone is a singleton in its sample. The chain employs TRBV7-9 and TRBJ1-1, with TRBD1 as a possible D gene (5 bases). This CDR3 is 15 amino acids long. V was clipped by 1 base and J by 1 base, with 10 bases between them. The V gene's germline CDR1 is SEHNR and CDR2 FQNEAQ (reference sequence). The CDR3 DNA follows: TGTGCCAGCAGCTTAGTTGCAGGGCCGAACACTGAAGCTTTCTTT. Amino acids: CASSLVAGPNTEAFF.